The subject of this entry is one TCR beta chain. No antigen is known for it. Method: immunoSEQ multiplex PCR; TCRdb's copy keeps in-frame clones and lacks some. The sample contains more than 45,000 clones, roughly 93% of which appear only once. The data originate from a study of OX40 agonist ivuxolimab in advanced cancers. Study details: Every 2 weeks, patients got intravenous ivuxolimab at one of six dose levels (0.01-10 mg/kg). The diagnoses of dose-escalation patients were hepatocellular carcinoma, melanoma, renal cell or head and neck cancer. Study-level results: The study found that CD8+ T cells averaged more expanded clones than CD4+. The work left the antigen specificity of expanded peripheral T cells undetermined.

Unmatched junction bases numbered 4, after V lost 2 bases and J lost 7 bases. The germline CDR1 and CDR2 sequences are SGHVS and FQNEAQ. CDR3 length: 13 amino acids. This TCR was recovered from an adult with an advanced solid tumor such as melanoma, head and neck, liver or kidney cancer. This specimen consisted of CD4+ or CD8+ T cells sorted from blood, obtained in a trial of the OX40 agonist ivuxolimab. V usage is TRBV7-8 and J usage is TRBJ1-1, with 7 positions matching TRBD1. DNA of the CDR3: TGTGCCAGCAGCTTAAAAGGGGGCAGTGAAGCTTTCTTT. Its translation is CASSLKGGSEAFF.